This TCR beta chain was identified in a study of T cell responses to AZD1222 COVID-19 vaccine. Across the whole study: Researchers grouped second doses given at about 4 or about 12 weeks into one pool. Notes on the study in general: The study sampled repertoires only after the peak T cell response. Within unmutated variant regions lay the reported targets of nearly half of spike-specific TCRs.

Germline-derived CDR1 and CDR2 are MDHEN and SYDVKM. The CDR3 covers 11 residues. V was shortened by 8 bases and J by 5 bases, with 10 bases between the two germline ends. Produced via immunoSEQ multiplex PCR; TCRdb's table is partial and in-frame only. This sample yields under 200,000 clones, of which less than 95% are seen a single time; approximately 0.69% belongs to the top ten. Comment on this clone: As yet, its antigen is unknown.

This receptor was obtained from an adult in good health. This chain links TRBV28 with TRBJ2-7; perhaps TRBD1 as D (5 bases). The material was peripheral blood, obtained on day 0 of AZD1222 vaccination. CDR3 sequence (DNA): TGTGCCAGCGGGGCAGTAGACGAGCAGTACTTC. As protein: CASGAVDEQYF.